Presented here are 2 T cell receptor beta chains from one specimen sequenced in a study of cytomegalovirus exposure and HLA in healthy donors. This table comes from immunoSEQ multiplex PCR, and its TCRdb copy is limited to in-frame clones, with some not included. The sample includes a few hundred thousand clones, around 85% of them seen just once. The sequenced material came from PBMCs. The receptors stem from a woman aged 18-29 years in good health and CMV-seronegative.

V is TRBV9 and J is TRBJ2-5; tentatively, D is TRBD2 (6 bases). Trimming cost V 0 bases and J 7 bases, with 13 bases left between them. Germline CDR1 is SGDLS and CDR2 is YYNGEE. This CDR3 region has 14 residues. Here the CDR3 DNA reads TGTGCCAGCAGCGTAGCCAATCAGGAGGGGACCCAGTACTTC. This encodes CASSVANQEGTQYF.

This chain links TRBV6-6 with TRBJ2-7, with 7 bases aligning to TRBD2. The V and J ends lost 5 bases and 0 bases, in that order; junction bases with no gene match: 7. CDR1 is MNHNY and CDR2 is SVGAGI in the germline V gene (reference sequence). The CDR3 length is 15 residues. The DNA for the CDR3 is TGTGCCAGCAGTCAGACTAGCCTCGGCTCCTACGAGCAGTACTTC. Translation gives CASSQTSLGSYEQYF.